This TCR beta chain came from a study of technical replicates of blood from several donors. Clones were sequenced by immunoSEQ multiplex PCR, and TCRdb holds only the in-frame ones, with some missing. The data show 70,000 to 95,000 clones, around 97% seen once. Trimming removed 9 bases from V and 4 bases from J; junction bases left unmatched: 10. Per the germline V gene, CDR1 is LNHDA and CDR2 is SQIVND (reference sequence). The CDR3 sequence is 14 residues long. Sequenced input: T cells isolated from PBMCs. The receptor was isolated from a human donor in good health. The chain is built from TRBV19 and TRBJ2-3; 7 positions agree with TRBD2. For the CDR3, the DNA is TGTGCCAGCGTCGGACTAGTCCCCCCAGATACGCAGTATTTT. It translates to CASVGLVPPDTQYF.